This TCR beta chain was recorded in a study of human T cells and chemical hapten exposure. On this clonotype itself: Its antigen is not identified.

TCRdb fed the RACE reads into MiXCR, producing one record per CDR3 protein. The sample holds about 260,000 distinct CDR3 sequences, approximately 8.6% seen once. Time point given: pre-sensitization, week 0. As to treatment: therapeutic diphenylcyclopropenone sensitization with weekly scalp DPC. The V gene lost 4 bases and the J gene lost 1 base, with 11 bases spanning the gap. The CDR3 loop spans 13 amino acids. Germline assignment: CDR1 SQVTM and CDR2 ANQGSEA. Study-level points and caveats: A positive correlation with patch test score was found for PT1 expanded TCR counts.

The V and J genes are TRBV29-1 and TRBJ2-7; D call uncertain. Source: whole blood, taken in connection with sensitization to the hapten diphenylcyclopropenone (DPC). The sequence was obtained from a woman aged 35 to 49 with alopecia areata. Some clones in this sample may be carry-over from other donors' samples. The CDR3 nucleotides read TGCAGCGTTGGGGCAGGCTTTTCCTACGAGCAGTACTTC. Protein sequence: CSVGAGFSYEQYF.